These 27 T cell receptor beta chains share one sample of origin, sequenced in a study of shared clonotypes between healthy human individuals. TCRdb keeps only in-frame clones here, not all; method: immunoSEQ multiplex PCR. The sample holds about 820,000 clones, 92% seen once. CD45RO negativity and positive selection for CCR7 defined naive CD8 cells, a population that excluded terminally differentiated effector memory CD45RA+ cells. Sequenced input: naive CD8+ T cells sorted from blood. The receptors stem from a man aged 30 to 39 in good health.

The chain carries TRBV5-6 and TRBJ2-3; D remains unclear. V lost 0 bases and J 5 bases, leaving 7 bases between the germline ends. The CDR3 runs 13 residues. Germline-derived CDR1 and CDR2 are SGHDT and YYEEEE. The CDR3 nucleotides read TGTGCCAGCAGCTTGGAGGTGGAAGATACGCAGTATTTT. Its protein product is CASSLEVEDTQYF.

V is TRBV30 and J is TRBJ2-5; 8 bases are shared with TRBD2. CDR1 is GTSNPN and CDR2 is SVGIG in the germline V gene (reference sequence). V shed 2 bases, J shed 2 bases, and the junction held 19 bases outside the gene matches. This CDR3 is built from 19 residues. The CDR3 reads CAWSKLQRENAFGQETQYF. CDR3 in DNA: TGTGCCTGGAGTAAGCTCCAGCGGGAGAACGCTTTCGGACAAGAGACCCAGTACTTC.

The genes are TRBV7-9 and TRBJ2-3, with D unresolved. V lost 4 bases, J lost 4 bases, and 12 bases lay in between. The CDR3 is 14 residues long. The V gene's germline CDR1 is SEHNR and CDR2 FQNEAQ (reference sequence). The CDR3 sequence: CASSSPVAPDTQYF. The CDR3 coding sequence is TGTGCCAGCAGCTCCCCGGTCGCGCCAGATACGCAGTATTTT.

The genes are TRBV30 and TRBJ2-2; unclear D gene. This CDR3 comprises 15 residues. V was shortened by 1 base and J by 2 bases, with 11 bases between the two germline ends. Looked up from germline, CDR1 is GTSNPN and CDR2 is SVGIG (reference sequence). The CDR3 here is CAWSDGQVNTGELFF. Here the CDR3 DNA reads TGTGCCTGGAGTGATGGGCAGGTTAACACCGGGGAGCTGTTTTTT. Combining the CDR3 with reference TRBV30 and TRBJ2-2 gives the whole variable domain SQTIHQWPATLVQPVGSPLSLECTVEGTSNPNLYWYRQAAGRGLQLLFYSVGIGQISSEVPQNLSASRPQDRQFILSSKKLLLSDSGFYLCAWSDGQVNTGELFFGEGSRLTVL.

CDR3 amino acids: CASSFRGPDATNEKLFF. The CDR3, as DNA: TGTGCCAGCAGTTTTAGGGGGCCGGATGCAACTAATGAAAAACTGTTTTTT. V usage is TRBV27 and J usage is TRBJ1-4, with 7 bases that match TRBD1. The trim removed 3 bases at V and 0 bases at J, leaving 7 bases unmatched. The germline V gene has CDR1 MNHEY and CDR2 SMNVEV (reference sequence). The length of the CDR3 is 17 residues. The full variable domain, in which reference TRBV27 and TRBJ1-4 provide the parts outside the CDR3, is EAQVTQNPRYLITVTGKKLTVTCSQNMNHEYMSWYRQDPGLGLRQIYYSMNVEVTDKGDVPEGYKVSRKEKRNFPLILESPSPNQTSLYFCASSFRGPDATNEKLFFGSGTQLSVL.

The chain couples TRBV7-8 to TRBJ2-3, with 8 nucleotides matching TRBD2. The CDR3 is 16 residues long. V shed 4 bases, J shed 5 bases, and the junction held 11 bases outside the gene matches. CDR1 and CDR2 from the germline V gene are SGHVS and FQNEAQ. As DNA, the CDR3 is TGTGCCAGCAGCTCCCTCCCGGGTAGCGGGAAAGATACGCAGTATTTT. As protein: CASSSLPGSGKDTQYF.

The CDR3 coding sequence is TGTGCCAGCAGTTTTACTAGCGGGGACACAGATACGCAGTATTTT. It codes for CASSFTSGDTDTQYF. The gene calls are TRBV27 and TRBJ2-3; 10 bases are a match to TRBD2. Germline V gene data show CDR1 as MNHEY and CDR2 as SMNVEV (reference sequence). The CDR3 consists of 15 residues. Unmatched junction bases numbered 2, after V lost 3 bases and J lost 2 bases.

The rearrangement links TRBV7-8 to TRBJ2-2; D is unresolved. CDR1 SGHVS and CDR2 FQNEAQ come from the germline V gene. The length of the CDR3 is 14 residues. V lost 0 bases to trimming and J lost 7 bases, with 9 bases between them. CDR3 in DNA: TGTGCCAGCAGCTTAGCGTCGTTTGGCGGGGAGCTGTTTTTT. It encodes CASSLASFGGELFF.

The chain links TRBV7-3 to TRBJ2-1, with 14 bases aligning to TRBD2. Trimming cost V 2 bases and J 4 bases; bases outside gene matches: 10. Germline V gives CDR1 SGHTA, CDR2 FQGTGA. The CDR3 is made up of 19 amino acids. In DNA, the CDR3 is TGTGCCAGCAGCTTAGGGACTAGCGGGAGAGACGCTATGTACAATGAGCAGTTCTTC. It yields the protein CASSLGTSGRDAMYNEQFF.

J is TRBJ2-5 and V is TRBV7-9, with a tentative D call TRBD2 (5 bases). The CDR3 loop spans 15 amino acids. Germline V lookup: CDR1 SEHNR, CDR2 FQNEAQ (reference sequence). V lost 6 bases to trimming and J lost 4 bases, with 18 bases between them. The CDR3 coding sequence is TGTGCCAGCAGGGTAGGCCCCGGCGAGGGAGAGACCCAGTACTTC. Translation gives CASRVGPGEGETQYF.

The chain carries TRBV9 and TRBJ2-1; 10 bases fit TRBD1. Unmatched junction bases numbered 8, after V lost 1 base and J lost 10 bases. Germline CDR1 is SGDLS and CDR2 is YYNGEE. This CDR3 region has 15 residues. As DNA, the CDR3 is TGTGCCAGCAGCGTATCGGGACAGGGGCCGGGGGAGCAGTTCTTC. It translates to CASSVSGQGPGEQFF. Filled out from reference TRBV9 and TRBJ2-1, the complete variable domain reads DSGVTQTPKHLITATGQRVTLRCSPRSGDLSVYWYQQSLDQGLQFLIQYYNGEERAKGNILERFSAQQFPDLHSELNLSSLELGDSALYFCASSVSGQGPGEQFFGPGTRLTVL.

The V call is TRBV7-9, the J call TRBJ2-7; D gene uncertain. CDR3 length: 13 amino acids. The germline V and J ends were trimmed by 1 base and 5 bases, with 9 bases remaining between them. Per germline, CDR1 SEHNR and CDR2 FQNEAQ (reference sequence). CDR3 nucleotides: TGTGCCAGCAGCTTAGGAACGGTGAACGAGCAGTACTTC. Its protein is CASSLGTVNEQYF.

This chain joins TRBV29-1 and TRBJ2-7; TRBD1 matches at 7 bases. Germline V gene data show CDR1 as SQVTM and CDR2 as ANQGSEA. Trimming at V came to 4 bases and at J to 2 bases, leaving 8 bases not matched to a gene. The CDR3 is 14 amino acids. Here the CDR3 DNA reads TGCAGCGTTGGAAACAGGGGCTACACCTACGAGCAGTACTTC. Protein: CSVGNRGYTYEQYF.

CDR3 amino acids: CASRDSLNTEAFF. The CDR3 nucleotides read TGTGCCAGTAGAGACAGTTTGAACACTGAAGCTTTCTTT. The V call is TRBV19, the J call TRBJ1-1, with TRBD1 as a possible D gene (5 bases). Trimming cost V 6 bases and J 0 bases, with 8 bases left between them. CDR3 size: 13 residues. Germline lookup yields CDR1 LNHDA and CDR2 SQIVND (reference sequence).

The sample holds a few counts of this clone. This chain connects TRBV9 to TRBJ1-3, with no clear D. The germline V gene encodes CDR1 SGDLS and CDR2 YYNGEE. The CDR3 extends over 13 amino acids. V lost 7 bases and J 2 bases, leaving 10 bases between the germline ends. The DNA of the CDR3 is TGTGCCAGCTTTGGCAGGCCTGGAAACACCATATATTTT. Translating it yields CASFGRPGNTIYF. The full variable domain, with the rest looked up from reference TRBV9 and TRBJ1-3, is DSGVTQTPKHLITATGQRVTLRCSPRSGDLSVYWYQQSLDQGLQFLIQYYNGEERAKGNILERFSAQQFPDLHSELNLSSLELGDSALYFCASFGRPGNTIYFGEGSWLTVV.

The V and J genes are TRBV11-2 and TRBJ2-7; D is unclear. V lost 1 base, J lost 4 bases, and 5 bases lay in between. The V gene's germline CDR1 is SGHAT and CDR2 FQNNGV. The CDR3 covers 12 residues. CDR3 nucleotides: TGTGCCAGCAGCTTAGGCAAGTACGAGCAGTACTTC. It encodes CASSLGKYEQYF.

This clone occurred a few times. V usage is TRBV27 and J usage is TRBJ1-1; D call uncertain. The CDR3 loop spans 13 amino acids. CDR1 and CDR2 (germline): MNHEY, SMNVEV (reference sequence). V was trimmed by 0 bases and J by 10 bases, leaving 12 bases between them. CDR3 bases: TGTGCCAGCAGTTTATCGGCATACAGAGGAGCTTTCTTT. Translation: CASSLSAYRGAFF.

For this clone: Other DNA variants within this sample encode the same CDR3. The chain employs TRBV5-1 and TRBJ1-1; D possibly corresponds to TRBD1 (5 bases). Deletions cut 1 base from V and 0 bases from J, with 10 bases between. The CDR3 loop spans 15 amino acids. Looked up from germline, CDR1 is SGHRS and CDR2 is YFSETQ. The DNA for the CDR3 is TGCGCCAGCAGCTTGCTTGGGGGGGTGAACACTGAAGCTTTCTTT. Translated, it gives CASSLLGGVNTEAFF.

The J gene is TRBJ2-1, the V gene TRBV28, with D perhaps TRBD1 (7 bases). This CDR3 comprises 14 residues. Trimming cost V 2 bases and J 10 bases, with 15 bases left between them. The germline V gene has CDR1 MDHEN and CDR2 SYDVKM. The CDR3 here is CASSLRGPGQEQFF. The CDR3 region has the DNA TGTGCCAGCAGTTTACGGGGGCCGGGACAGGAGCAGTTCTTC.

This chain connects TRBV7-9 to TRBJ2-7, with TRBD2 matching over 9 bases. Germline V CDR1 and CDR2: SEHNR, FQNEAQ (reference sequence). J lost 2 bases, V lost 5 bases, and 10 bases had no gene match. CDR3 size: 16 residues. CDR3 DNA: TGTGCCAGCAGCAACAATAGCGGGAGCCACGCCTACGAGCAGTACTTC. Amino acid sequence: CASSNNSGSHAYEQYF.

This chain connects TRBV4-2 to TRBJ1-1, with TRBD1 matching over 10 bases. There are 15 residues in the CDR3. The V segment lost 0 bases and the J segment 4 bases; nucleotides outside the gene matches: 2. From germline, CDR1 is LGHNA and CDR2 YNFKEQ. The CDR3 sequence: CASSQERTGGTEAFF. The CDR3, as DNA: TGTGCCAGCAGCCAAGAACGGACAGGGGGCACTGAAGCTTTCTTT.

The V and J genes are TRBV27 and TRBJ1-2; no definite D call. V was trimmed by 3 bases and J by 6 bases, leaving 14 bases between them. Germline assignment: CDR1 MNHEY and CDR2 SMNVEV (reference sequence). This CDR3 comprises 14 residues. The CDR3 region is CASSFHPDTNGYTF. The CDR3 DNA reads TGTGCCAGCAGTTTTCATCCCGATACTAATGGCTACACCTTC.

This clone was counted once. The V call is TRBV27, the J call TRBJ1-5, with 8 nucleotides matching TRBD1. Germline V CDR1 and CDR2: MNHEY, SMNVEV (reference sequence). Germline trimming cut 6 bases from V and 5 bases from J; bases unmatched to any gene: 6. This CDR3 is 14 amino acids long. CDR3 amino acids: CASRARGRDQPQHF. In DNA, the CDR3 is TGTGCCAGCAGAGCCAGGGGGCGCGATCAGCCCCAGCATTTT.

The chain combines TRBV19 with TRBJ2-7; D is ambiguous. This CDR3 region has 15 residues. Germline V CDR1 and CDR2: LNHDA, SQIVND (reference sequence). The germline V and J ends were trimmed by 1 base and 0 bases, with 10 bases remaining between them. The CDR3 loop reads CASSIGSASSYEQYF. The CDR3 DNA follows: TGTGCCAGTAGTATAGGCAGCGCGAGCTCCTACGAGCAGTACTTC.

V and J are TRBV27 and TRBJ2-1; the D is unclear. This CDR3 is 11 amino acids long. V gave up 3 bases and J gave up 9 bases, with 6 bases separating them. Germline V gene sequence: CDR1 MNHEY, CDR2 SMNVEV (reference sequence). CDR3 nucleotide sequence: TGTGCCAGCAGTTTCGAACTTGAGCAGTTCTTC. This translates into CASSFELEQFF.

A word on this clone: The same CDR3 can be traced to other DNA sequences in this sample. The CDR3 spells CASSLGTASYEQYF. CDR3 sequence (DNA): TGTGCCAGCAGCCTCGGGACAGCCTCCTACGAGCAGTACTTC. J is TRBJ2-7 and V is TRBV11-2; 7 bases match TRBD1. The germline CDR1 and CDR2 sequences are SGHAT and FQNNGV. This CDR3 is 14 amino acids long. V was pared by 5 bases and J by 0 bases, with 4 bases of the junction left unmatched.

The count of this clone is one. The rearrangement joins TRBV18 to TRBJ2-2; tentatively, D is TRBD1 or TRBD2 (6 bases each). The germline V and J ends were trimmed by 1 base and 2 bases, with 11 bases remaining between them. This CDR3 contains 16 residues. Germline values: CDR1 KGHSH, CDR2 LQKENI. DNA for the CDR3: TGTGCCAGCTCACCACGGGGGGCGCATAACACCGGGGAGCTGTTTTTT. It encodes CASSPRGAHNTGELFF.